The 27 T cell receptor beta chains listed next were all sequenced from one sample in a study of blood T cell repertoires in COVID-19. The repertoire was sequenced with immunoSEQ multiplex PCR; TCRdb's copy has only in-frame clones and lacks some. Of 100,000 or so clones in the sample, roughly 90% were seen once. Sequenced sample: peripheral blood. Receptor source: a man in his 60s with acute or convalescent COVID-19.

This sequence joins TRBV6-6 and TRBJ2-7; 10 bases line up with TRBD1. The CDR3 covers 13 residues. V shed 7 bases and J 3 bases; nucleotides not matched to a gene: 3. Looked up from germline, CDR1 is MNHNY and CDR2 is SVGAGI (reference sequence). The CDR3 DNA reads TGTGCCAGCACCCGGACAGGGGGCTACGAGCAGTACTTC. Its protein is CASTRTGGYEQYF.

Of note for this clone: At one boundary the junction diverges from the germline segment, which might be a read error. The V and J genes are TRBV3-1 (or the pseudogene TRBV3-2) and TRBJ2-7; TRBD1 is a possible D gene (5 bases). CDR1 is LGHDT and CDR2 is YNNKEL in the germline V gene (reference sequence). This CDR3 has 14 amino acids. The CDR3 bases are TGTGCCGGCAGCCCGGTCCCAGGGTCCCCCGAGCAGTACTTC. It specifies CAGSPVPGSPEQYF.

The V call is TRBV28, the J call TRBJ2-5; 13 nucleotides agree with TRBD2. The CDR3 is 17 amino acids. CDR1 and CDR2 from the germline V gene are MDHEN and SYDVKM. After removal of 7 bases from V and 5 bases from J, the junction contained 13 bases not matched to a gene. DNA of the CDR3: TGTGCCAGCATCGACGGACTAGCGGGGGCAGGAGGGGAGACCCAGTACTTC. Protein sequence: CASIDGLAGAGGETQYF.

V and J are TRBV19 and TRBJ2-3, with D maybe TRBD1 (6 bases). Germline lookup yields CDR1 LNHDA and CDR2 SQIVND (reference sequence). The V and J ends lost 5 bases and 6 bases respectively, with 15 bases between them. The CDR3 consists of 14 residues. DNA for the CDR3: TGTGCCAGTAGTTTTGGAACAGGGATGGATACGCAGTATTTT. Its translation is CASSFGTGMDTQYF.

V is TRBV11-2 and J is TRBJ2-5; TRBD2 matches at 13 bases. The trim removed 5 bases at V and 4 bases at J, leaving 7 bases unmatched. This CDR3 region has 16 residues. CDR1 SGHAT and CDR2 FQNNGV come from the germline V gene. In DNA, the CDR3 is TGTGCCAGCAGCGTCGGACTAGCGGGAGTAGGAGAGACCCAGTACTTC. Protein product: CASSVGLAGVGETQYF. The full variable domain, with the rest looked up from reference TRBV11-2 and TRBJ2-5, is EAGVAQSPRYKIIEKRQSVAFWCNPISGHATLYWYQQILGQGPKLLIQFQNNGVVDDSQLPKDRFSAERLKGVDSTLKIQPAKLEDSAVYLCASSVGLAGVGETQYFGPGTRLLVL.

The chain uses TRBV21-1 and TRBJ1-2; TRBD1, the table's D call, lacks a check against the DNA. TRBV21-1 is an annotated pseudogene. The CDR3 spans 19 residues. CDR3 sequence (DNA): TGTGCCAGCAGCGCTCAGGGGCGGCCAATATGGGCCAATAACTATGGCTACACCTTC. As protein: CASSAQGRPIWANNYGYTF.

V gene TRBV5-4 combines with J gene TRBJ1-1, with a tentative D call TRBD1 (6 bases). V lost 6 bases and J 0 bases, leaving 12 bases between the germline ends. Per germline, CDR1 SGHNT and CDR2 YYREEE (reference sequence). The CDR3 length is 14 residues. The CDR3 region has the DNA TGTGCCAGCACTAGGGCAGGGGTGAACACTGAAGCTTTCTTT. Translated: CASTRAGVNTEAFF.

This clone showed up just once. The rearrangement joins TRBV5-1 to TRBJ1-1, with D tentatively TRBD1 (5 bases). The germline gives CDR1 SGHRS, CDR2 YFSETQ. Trimming pared 4 bases from V and 4 bases from J, leaving 17 bases between. CDR3 size: 15 residues. CDR3 sequence: CASSPFGALGTEAFF. The CDR3 DNA follows: TGCGCCAGCAGCCCATTTGGGGCCCTTGGCACTGAAGCTTTCTTT.

The chain has TRBV2 and TRBJ2-2; 11 nucleotides align to TRBD2. V dropped 4 bases and J dropped 7; count of bases not matched to a gene: 11. Per the germline V gene, CDR1 is SNHLY and CDR2 is FYNNEI. CDR3 length: 17 residues. Here the CDR3 reads CASSVRLAGRANGELFF. CDR3 DNA: TGTGCCAGCAGTGTCCGACTAGCGGGGCGGGCTAACGGGGAGCTGTTTTTT.

This clone appeared a few times. This chain uses TRBV30 with TRBJ2-1; no reliable D call. The V gene's germline CDR1 is GTSNPN and CDR2 SVGIG (reference sequence). V dropped 4 bases and J dropped 5 bases, with 12 bases sitting between them. This CDR3 is built from 13 residues. CDR3 bases: TGTGCCTGGACAGATCGATCAGACAATGAGCAGTTCTTC. Its translation is CAWTDRSDNEQFF.

This clone was seen a single time. The chain joins TRBV2 to TRBJ2-2; weak D call: TRBD1 (6 bases). Germline lookup yields CDR1 SNHLY and CDR2 FYNNEI. Deletions cut 4 bases from V and 6 bases from J, with 12 bases between. This CDR3 region has 14 residues. CDR3 DNA sequence: TGTGCCAGCAGTGGAGCAGGGGTCCCCGGGGAGCTGTTTTTT. Its protein is CASSGAGVPGELFF.

This clone was detected only once. The gene calls are TRBV15 and TRBJ1-3; D is possibly TRBD1 (6 bases). The V gene lost 0 bases and the J gene lost 2 bases, with 8 bases spanning the gap. Germline assignment: CDR1 LNHNV and CDR2 YYDKDF (reference sequence). The length of the CDR3 is 15 residues. The CDR3 DNA is TGTGCCACCAGCAGAGAGGACAGTGCTGGAAACACCATATATTTT. Translating it yields CATSREDSAGNTIYF.

In this sample, this clone turned up a few times. The V gene is TRBV7-2, the J gene TRBJ2-7; tentative D call: TRBD2 (6 bases). This CDR3 region has 15 residues. The V gene lost 1 base and the J gene lost 0 bases, with 10 bases spanning the gap. Germline CDR1 reads SGHTA; CDR2 reads FQGNSA. CDR3 region: CASSLVWGDSYEQYF. The CDR3 DNA sequence: TGTGCCAGCAGCTTAGTTTGGGGGGACTCCTACGAGCAGTACTTC.

V gene TRBV2 combines with J gene TRBJ2-5; the match to TRBD1 covers 8 bases. Germline-derived CDR1 and CDR2 are SNHLY and FYNNEI. V dropped 5 bases and J dropped 5; count of bases not matched to a gene: 4. The CDR3 spans 13 residues. CDR3 protein: CASSPTGVETQYF. The CDR3 region has the DNA TGTGCCAGCAGTCCGACAGGGGTCGAGACCCAGTACTTC.

J is TRBJ2-5 and V is TRBV30, with 12 bases identical to TRBD2. The V segment lost 4 bases and the J segment 4 bases; nucleotides outside the gene matches: 4. From germline, CDR1 is GTSNPN and CDR2 SVGIG (reference sequence). The CDR3 length is 14 residues. This chain's CDR3 is CAWTAGLAGETQYF. In nucleotides, the CDR3 is TGTGCCTGGACCGCGGGACTAGCGGGAGAGACCCAGTACTTC. The full variable domain, in which reference TRBV30 and TRBJ2-5 provide the parts outside the CDR3, is SQTIHQWPATLVQPVGSPLSLECTVEGTSNPNLYWYRQAAGRGLQLLFYSVGIGQISSEVPQNLSASRPQDRQFILSSKKLLLSDSGFYLCAWTAGLAGETQYFGPGTRLLVL.

This chain uses TRBV4-3 with TRBJ2-1; D perhaps matches TRBD2 (6 bases). Trimming took off 0 bases at V and 0 bases at J, with 12 bases between the two ends. This CDR3 contains 17 residues. Germline values: CDR1 LGHNA, CDR2 YSLEER. The CDR3 sequence is CASSQEGTGSSYNEQFF. The DNA of the CDR3 is TGCGCCAGCAGCCAAGAGGGGACTGGGAGCTCCTACAATGAGCAGTTCTTC.

The rearrangement joins TRBV5-6 to TRBJ2-3; 12 bases are shared with TRBD2. J was trimmed by 5 bases and V by 1 base; bases with no gene match: 5. The CDR3 runs 16 residues. Germline values: CDR1 SGHDT, CDR2 YYEEEE. DNA of the CDR3: TGTGCCAGCAGCTTGCCTAGCGGGAGGGCCTTAGATACGCAGTATTTT. It is translated as CASSLPSGRALDTQYF.

The chain links TRBV10-3 to TRBJ1-6; D is undetermined. The CDR3 runs to 13 residues. Trimming removed 5 bases at V and 4 bases at J, with 6 bases between. The germline V gene has CDR1 ENHRY and CDR2 SYGVKD. Written as DNA, the CDR3 is TGTGCCATCAGTCAACAGTATAATTCACCCCTCCACTTT. This encodes CAISQQYNSPLHF.

The chain links TRBV21-1 to TRBJ2-1; TRBD1 is the table's D call, not checked against the DNA. TRBV21-1 is an annotated pseudogene. CDR3 length: 20 residues. CDR3 residues: CASTKRTTPGTTNDYNEQFF. The CDR3 DNA follows: TGTGCCAGCACTAAAAGAACCACTCCGGGGACAACCAATGACTACAATGAGCAGTTCTTC.

The CDR3 region has the DNA TGTGCCAGCAGCTTAGTAGGACAGGGGGTCCTCAATGAGCAGTTCTTC. It codes for CASSLVGQGVLNEQFF. J is TRBJ2-1 and V is TRBV11-2; 10 bases line up with TRBD1. Germline V gene lookup returns CDR1 SGHAT and CDR2 FQNNGV. CDR3 length: 16 residues. With V trimmed by 1 base and J by 6 bases, 6 bases remained unmatched.

This clone was recorded many times. The chain uses TRBV30 and TRBJ1-3; D gene uncertain. V dropped 4 bases and J dropped 2 bases, with 6 bases sitting between them. The CDR3 spans 12 residues. Germline V gives CDR1 GTSNPN, CDR2 SVGIG (reference sequence). CDR3 in DNA: TGTGCCTGGAAAGCAACTGGAAACACCATATATTTT. Protein: CAWKATGNTIYF.

The rearrangement uses TRBV5-1 and TRBJ2-7; TRBD1 is a possible D gene (5 bases). The CDR3 totals 16 residues. Germline CDR1 is SGHRS and CDR2 is YFSETQ. V lost 0 bases, J lost 5 bases, and 18 bases lay in between. The DNA of the CDR3 is TGCGCCAGCAGCTTGGCCGCCAGGGATCCCCGCCACGAGCAGTACTTC. Residues: CASSLAARDPRHEQYF.

The chain carries TRBV3-1 (or the pseudogene TRBV3-2) and TRBJ1-6, with 10 positions matching TRBD1. Losses at the gene ends were 2 bases for V and 6 bases for J; bases not matched to a gene: 4. The CDR3 extends over 16 amino acids. Germline loops: CDR1 LGHDT, CDR2 YNNKEL (reference sequence). The DNA of the CDR3 is TGTGCCAGCAGCCAACCTGGGACAGGGGTTAATTCACCCCTCCACTTT. Protein product: CASSQPGTGVNSPLHF.

The genes are TRBV7-2 and TRBJ1-5, with D possibly matching TRBD1 (6 bases). Germline CDR1 and CDR2: SGHTA and FQGNSA. V was cut by 5 bases and J by 4 bases, with 12 bases left in between. The CDR3 has 14 residues. CDR3: CASSPYRVNQPQHF. CDR3 DNA sequence: TGTGCCAGCAGCCCCTACAGGGTTAATCAGCCCCAGCATTTT.

The rearrangement uses TRBV9 and TRBJ1-5; TRBD1 matches at 7 bases. CDR1 SGDLS and CDR2 YYNGEE come from the germline V gene. The length of the CDR3 is 15 residues. J gave up 7 bases and V 2 bases, and 9 bases lay outside the gene matches. The CDR3 DNA is TGTGCCAGCAGCGTCACCGACAGGGCGGGCCAGCCCCAGCATTTT. Its translation is CASSVTDRAGQPQHF.

The J gene is TRBJ1-6, the V gene TRBV12-3 or TRBV12-4; D is ambiguous. V gave up 3 bases and J gave up 10 bases, with 7 bases separating them. This CDR3 contains 12 residues. CDR3 in DNA: TGTGCCAGCAGTTTCCCCCGGTCACCCCTCCACTTT. This translates into CASSFPRSPLHF.

The chain joins TRBV4-3 to TRBJ2-1; TRBD1 agrees at 11 bases. CDR3 length equals 16 residues. V lost 3 bases, J lost 6 bases, and 7 bases stayed unmatched. Germline CDR1 and CDR2: LGHNA and YSLEER. The CDR3 DNA is TGCGCCAGCAGCCAGAATTTAGGGACAGGGGGCAATGAGCAGTTCTTC. Protein product: CASSQNLGTGGNEQFF.